This TCR beta chain was sequenced for a study of T cells in Graves' hyperthyroidism and ophthalmopathy. CDR3 length: 16 residues. J was trimmed by 4 bases and V by 4 bases; bases with no gene match: 10. Looked up from germline, CDR1 is SGHTA and CDR2 is FQGNSA. Amplified TCR beta CDR3 regions came from RNA transcripts. When the TCR CDR3 underwent first-round RT-PCR, the HTBI primer set was used. Via MiXCR, TCRdb re-called the multiplex PCR reads, giving one row per CDR3 protein. Among 690,000 or so distinct CDR3 sequences listed, about 19% were seen once. The source of this sequence is a woman between 45 and 60 years old with Graves' hyperthyroidism that later progressed to Graves' ophthalmopathy. The genes are TRBV7-2 and TRBJ1-2, with 9 bases matching TRBD1. Sequenced input: blood. In DNA, the CDR3 is TGTGCCAGCAGCTCTGGACAGGGGAGATACGGCTATGGCTACACCTTC. Amino acids: CASSSGQGRYGYGYTF. The full variable domain, in which reference TRBV7-2 and TRBJ1-2 provide the parts outside the CDR3, is GAGVSQSPSNKVTEKGKDVELRCDPISGHTALYWYRQSLGQGLEFLIYFQGNSAPDKSGLPSDRFSAERTGGSVSTLTIQRTQQEDSAVYLCASSSGQGRYGYGYTFGSGTRLTVV.